These 5 T cell receptor beta chains were sequenced from one sample in a study of blood T cell repertoires in COVID-19. Sequencing used immunoSEQ multiplex PCR; TCRdb keeps in-frame clones, though not all of them. The sample includes 200,000 to 250,000 clones, 65% to 85% of them seen just once. The source material was PBMCs or T cells enriched from blood (not recorded which). The source of these receptors is a woman aged 40 to 50 who had recovered from COVID-19.

The J gene is TRBJ2-7, the V gene TRBV30, with 8 bases identical to TRBD1. There are 16 residues in the CDR3. Germline CDR1 reads GTSNPN; CDR2 reads SVGIG (reference sequence). The V gene end was trimmed by 1 base and the J gene end by 0 bases; junction bases not matched to a gene: 8. CDR3 DNA sequence: TGTGCCTGGAGTGCCCCGGGACAGGTAGGCTCCTACGAGCAGTACGTC. Translation: CAWSAPGQVGSYEQYV.

V gene TRBV2 combines with J gene TRBJ2-2, with 8 positions matching TRBD2. The CDR3 is 17 amino acids. The germline CDR1 and CDR2 sequences are SNHLY and FYNNEI. V trimming: 3 bases; J trimming: 2 bases; junction bases outside the gene matches: 8. CDR3 residues: CASSERAGTSNTGELFF. The DNA for the CDR3 is TGTGCCAGCAGTGAGAGAGCCGGGACTAGTAACACCGGGGAGCTGTTTTTT.

This chain connects TRBV30 to TRBJ1-6, with D maybe TRBD1 (6 bases). The germline V gene has CDR1 GTSNPN and CDR2 SVGIG (reference sequence). V was shortened by 2 bases and J by 4 bases, with 18 bases between the two germline ends. The CDR3 consists of 17 residues. CDR3 residues: CAWSKGVYRAYNSPLHF. The CDR3 nucleotides are TGTGCCTGGAGTAAGGGGGTATACAGGGCGTATAATTCACCCCTCCACTTT.

The count of this clone is one. This chain joins TRBV7-8 and TRBJ2-1; 7 positions match TRBD2. The CDR3 totals 14 residues. The junction had 9 bases not matched to a gene; V was cut back by 5 bases and J by 8 bases. Looked up from germline, CDR1 is SGHVS and CDR2 is FQNEAQ. CDR3 protein: CASSRGTAGDEQFF. The CDR3 bases are TGTGCCAGCAGCCGAGGGACCGCGGGGGATGAGCAGTTCTTC.

In this sample, this clone turned up a few times. The chain uses TRBV18 and TRBJ1-5; D uncertain. Trimming stripped 2 bases from V and 8 bases from J, with 13 bases between. Germline V lookup: CDR1 KGHSH, CDR2 LQKENI. This CDR3 is 14 amino acids long. The DNA of the CDR3 is TGTGCCAGCTCACCAATGGGCTCCGGGGAGCCCCAGCATTTT. Translated: CASSPMGSGEPQHF. The whole variable domain, remainder taken from reference TRBV18 and TRBJ1-5, is NAGVMQNPRHLVRRRGQEARLRCSPMKGHSHVYWYRQLPEEGLKFMVYLQKENIIDESGMPKERFSAEFPKEGPSILRIQQVVRGDSAAYFCASSPMGSGEPQHFGDGTRLSIL.